These T cell receptor beta chains were read from a single sample in a study of cytomegalovirus exposure and HLA in healthy donors. Assay: immunoSEQ multiplex PCR; the TCRdb copy retains only in-frame clones and omits some. This sample has more than 110,000 clones, with 65% to 80% found just once. Material: PBMCs. These receptors were obtained from a woman between 45 and 60 years old in good health and CMV-seropositive. The CDR3 runs from the conserved cysteine through the conserved F or W. The order of the fields is J gene, clone size, V gene, D gene, CDR3 protein, CDR3 DNA. D genes are given only for firm matches. Size is stated for part of the rows, as once, few or many counts, or as a class when the clone is expanded.

>TRBJ2-7|NA|TRBV27|NA
CASSLSGGVGYEQYF
TGTGCCAGCAGTTTATCGGGCGGGGTCGGCTACGAGCAGTACTTC
>TRBJ2-5|NA|TRBV2|NA
CASSRRLQETQYF
TGTGCCAGCTCCCGGCGGCTACAAGAGACCCAGTACTTC
>TRBJ2-7|NA|TRBV6-6|TRBD1
CASSHRQGMREQYF
TGTGCCAGCAGTCATCGACAGGGAATGCGCGAGCAGTACTTC
>TRBJ2-1|NA|TRBV11-3|TRBD2
CASSSVLAGENEQFF
TGTGCCAGCAGCTCGGTTCTAGCGGGGGAGAATGAGCAGTTCTTC
>TRBJ1-1|once|TRBV6-1|TRBD1
CASFPRQGRAEAFF
TGTGCCAGCTTCCCGCGACAGGGTCGTGCTGAAGCTTTCTTT
>TRBJ2-7|NA|TRBV15|TRBD2
CATSRGGTREHEQYF
TGTGCCACCAGCAGAGGGGGGACTAGGGAGCACGAGCAGTACTTC
>TRBJ1-5|few|TRBV2|NA
CASSRQDPSPQHF
TGTGCCAGCAGCCGACAGGACCCCAGCCCCCAGCATTTT
>TRBJ1-3|NA|TRBV2|NA
CASSELVEGSSGNTIYF
TGTGCCAGCAGTGAATTGGTGGAGGGCTCCTCTGGAAACACCATATATTTT
>TRBJ2-7|NA|TRBV7-3|TRBD1
CASSPGTGRYEQYF
TGTGCCAGCAGCCCCGGGACAGGGAGGTACGAGCAGTACTTC
>TRBJ2-1|NA|TRBV28|TRBD1
CASSPTLGDRGLEQFF
TGTGCCAGCAGCCCTACCCTGGGGGACAGGGGGCTTGAGCAGTTCTTC
>TRBJ1-4|NA|TRBV30|NA
CACILGGAYEKLFF
TGTGCCTGCATCCTCGGTGGGGCTTATGAAAAACTGTTTTTT